Below, 20 T cell receptor beta chains from the same sample are listed, as sequenced in a study of early T cells in non-severe SARS-CoV-2 infection. TCRdb reprocessed the 5' RACE reads with MiXCR, giving one entry per CDR3 protein. This table has tens of thousands of distinct CDR3 sequences, roughly 12% appearing once. Sequencing input: whole blood. These receptors all stem from an adult who was a healthcare worker with PCR-confirmed SARS-CoV-2 infection or an uninfected control (not recorded which).

This clonotype was observed a few times. The chain employs TRBV9 and TRBJ1-1, with a weak D call TRBD1 (5 bases). The CDR3 sequence is 15 residues long. CDR1 SGDLS and CDR2 YYNGEE come from the germline V gene. The V gene lost 0 bases and the J gene lost 8 bases, with 17 bases spanning the gap. The CDR3 bases are TGTGCCAGCAGCGTAGCTACGGGAGGGGATTCCGAAGCTTTCTTT. This gives the protein CASSVATGGDSEAFF. Using reference TRBV9 and TRBJ1-1 for the parts outside the CDR3, the full variable domain is DSGVTQTPKHLITATGQRVTLRCSPRSGDLSVYWYQQSLDQGLQFLIQYYNGEERAKGNILERFSAQQFPDLHSELNLSSLELGDSALYFCASSVATGGDSEAFFGQGTRLTVV.

The genes are TRBV21-1 and TRBJ2-4; TRBD2 is the table's D call and was not checked against the DNA. TRBV21-1 is annotated as a pseudogene. This CDR3 has 15 amino acids. This CDR3 reads CASSKVERAKNIQYF. The CDR3 DNA reads as TGTGCCAGCAGCAAAGTGGAGCGGGCCAAAAACATTCAGTACTTC.

In this sample, this clonotype turned up a few times. The CDR3 DNA reads as TGTGCCAGCAGCCCGGGGACTTCCGCAGATACGCAGTATTTT. Translation gives CASSPGTSADTQYF. The chain uses TRBV5-4 and TRBJ2-3, with a weak D call TRBD2 (6 bases). CDR3 length: 14 amino acids. CDR1 and CDR2 from the germline V gene are SGHNT and YYREEE (reference sequence). V lost 4 bases and J lost 4, with 13 bases in between.

The chain carries TRBV19 and TRBJ2-5; D is unclear. The ends were cut back, 2 bases at V and 7 bases at J, with 11 bases in the middle. Germline V lookup: CDR1 LNHDA, CDR2 SQIVND (reference sequence). The CDR3 totals 13 residues. The CDR3 nucleotides read TGTGCCAGTAGTATACTCCTCTCTGGGACCCAGTACTTC. This sequence encodes CASSILLSGTQYF. Full variable domain (rest looked up from reference TRBV19 and TRBJ2-5): DGGITQSPKYLFRKEGQNVTLSCEQNLNHDAMYWYRQDPGQGLRLIYYSQIVNDFQKGDIAEGYSVSREKKESFPLTVTSAQKNPTAFYLCASSILLSGTQYFGPGTRLLVL.

A few counts support this clonotype. The chain links TRBV5-5 to TRBJ2-1; the match to TRBD1 covers 9 bases. With 3 bases clipped from V and 8 bases from J, the junction kept 6 bases outside the gene matches. The CDR3 is 14 residues long. Germline V gene sequence: CDR1 SGHKS, CDR2 YYEKEE (reference sequence). The CDR3 region is CASSSRDRVDEQFF. In DNA, the CDR3 is TGTGCCAGCAGCTCCCGGGACAGGGTGGATGAGCAGTTCTTC. Full variable domain (rest looked up from reference TRBV5-5 and TRBJ2-1): DAGVTQSPTHLIKTRGQQVTLRCSPISGHKSVSWYQQVLGQGPQFIFQYYEKEERGRGNFPDRFSARQFPNYSSELNVNALLLGDSALYLCASSSRDRVDEQFFGPGTRLTVL.

Ten or more counts support this clonotype. This rearrangement joins TRBV6-2 or TRBV6-3 to TRBJ2-1; the match to TRBD2 covers 7 bases. V lost 7 bases and J lost 7; bases outside the gene matches: 4. Looked up from germline, CDR1 is MNHEY and CDR2 is SVGEGT. The CDR3 runs to 12 residues. In DNA form, the CDR3 reads TGTGCCAGCAACGAGGGAGGGAATGAGCAGTTCTTC. It codes for CASNEGGNEQFF.

The gene calls are TRBV5-1 and TRBJ1-2; unclear D gene. Looked up from germline, CDR1 is SGHRS and CDR2 is YFSETQ. V was cut by 2 bases and J by 4 bases, with 12 bases left in between. CDR3 length: 14 residues. This CDR3 is CASSFEGRSYGYTF. CDR3 in DNA: TGCGCCAGCAGCTTTGAAGGGCGATCCTATGGCTACACCTTC.

This clonotype was counted between two and nine times. The chain is built from TRBV5-1 and TRBJ2-7; TRBD2 matches at 9 bases. This CDR3 spans 14 amino acids. V was clipped by 4 bases and J by 7 bases; unmatched bases: 9. Germline V gene sequence: CDR1 SGHRS, CDR2 YFSETQ. The CDR3 here is CASSVGTSRGEQYF. The CDR3 bases are TGCGCCAGCAGCGTCGGGACTAGCAGGGGGGAGCAGTACTTC.

This clonotype was recorded many times. The V call is TRBV6-1, the J call TRBJ2-7; 8 nucleotides line up with TRBD2. After removal of 5 bases from V and 0 bases from J, the junction contained 6 bases not matched to a gene. Germline assignment: CDR1 MNHNS and CDR2 SASEGT. The CDR3 is 15 amino acids. The chain's CDR3 is CASSSPGLGSYEQYF. CDR3 DNA: TGTGCCAGCAGTAGTCCGGGACTAGGCTCCTACGAGCAGTACTTC.

This clonotype was counted many times. The V call is TRBV6-6, the J call TRBJ1-1; D ambiguous. The germline CDR1 and CDR2 sequences are MNHNY and SVGAGI (reference sequence). V lost 5 bases and J lost 7, with 11 bases in between. The CDR3 totals 12 residues. The CDR3: CASSTRTREAFF. The CDR3 bases are TGTGCCAGCAGTACCAGGACGCGTGAAGCTTTCTTT.

This clonotype has only a few counts. The V gene is TRBV20-1, the J gene TRBJ2-3; D not certain. V lost 6 bases and J lost 3, with 10 bases in between. Germline CDR1 is DFQATT and CDR2 is SNEGSKA (reference sequence). This CDR3 region has 12 residues. CDR3: CSATASTDTQYF. CDR3 in DNA: TGCAGTGCCACCGCTTCGACAGATACGCAGTATTTT.

This sequence joins TRBV7-9 and TRBJ1-1; 10 bases map to TRBD1. There are 17 residues in the CDR3. Germline CDR1 and CDR2: SEHNR and FQNEAQ (reference sequence). V was pared by 1 base and J by 5 bases, with 10 bases of the junction left unmatched. CDR3 sequence: CASSLGGGQGIRTEAFF. CDR3 DNA sequence: TGTGCCAGCAGCTTAGGTGGGGGACAGGGGATAAGAACTGAAGCTTTCTTT. Full variable domain (outside the CDR3, taken from reference TRBV7-9 and TRBJ1-1): DTGVSQNPRHKITKRGQNVTFRCDPISEHNRLYWYRQTLGQGPEFLTYFQNEAQLEKSRLLSDRFSAERPKGSFSTLEIQRTEQGDSAMYLCASSLGGGQGIRTEAFFGQGTRLTVV.

The table lists this clonotype with a few counts. The chain links TRBV2 to TRBJ1-1; D is ambiguous. Germline V gives CDR1 SNHLY, CDR2 FYNNEI. V dropped 8 bases and J dropped 0 bases, with 10 bases sitting between them. There are 13 residues in the CDR3. CDR3 region: CASFWGMNTEAFF. The CDR3 DNA is TGTGCCAGCTTCTGGGGAATGAACACTGAAGCTTTCTTT.

The rearrangement links TRBV12-3 or TRBV12-4 to TRBJ1-3; D uncertain. V gave up 5 bases and J gave up 1 base, with 12 bases separating them. The CDR3 runs 15 residues. As DNA, the CDR3 is TGTGCCAGCAGTCGGGGTGGGGTATCTGGAAACACCATATATTTT. Protein sequence: CASSRGGVSGNTIYF.

The chain links TRBV2 to TRBJ2-7; D gene unclear. The CDR3 totals 10 residues. Germline V gene sequence: CDR1 SNHLY, CDR2 FYNNEI. Trimming pared 8 bases from V and 4 bases from J, leaving 6 bases between. The CDR3 sequence is CASGWYEQYF. CDR3 sequence (DNA): TGTGCCAGCGGTTGGTACGAGCAGTACTTC.

There are many counts of this clonotype. The gene calls are TRBV20-1 and TRBJ1-1; TRBD1 might be the D (6 bases). The CDR3 loop spans 15 amino acids. Trimming shortened V by 6 bases and J by 1 base, and 18 bases separated the two germline ends. Germline CDR1 DFQATT, CDR2 SNEGSKA (reference sequence). CDR3 in DNA: TGCAGTGCACCACTCCGGGGGCAGGGGAACACTGAAGCTTTCTTT. It is translated as CSAPLRGQGNTEAFF.

This clonotype was seen a few times. The V and J genes are TRBV5-5 and TRBJ2-1; 9 nucleotides match TRBD2. CDR3 size: 16 residues. J was trimmed by 2 bases and V by 5 bases; bases with no gene match: 8. Germline CDR1 reads SGHKS; CDR2 reads YYEKEE (reference sequence). The CDR3 spells CASSLAGALTYNEQFF. In DNA, the CDR3 is TGTGCCAGCAGTTTAGCGGGAGCCCTAACCTACAATGAGCAGTTCTTC.

The chain joins TRBV20-1 to TRBJ1-5, with no clear D. Germline lookup yields CDR1 DFQATT and CDR2 SNEGSKA (reference sequence). Trimming pared 6 bases from V and 3 bases from J, leaving 12 bases between. This CDR3 has 13 amino acids. In nucleotides, the CDR3 is TGCAGTGCCCAAAGTCAGCTCAATCAGCCCCAGCATTTT. It translates to CSAQSQLNQPQHF.

Only a few counts were recorded for this clonotype. The rearrangement joins TRBV20-1 to TRBJ1-6; 7 bases map to TRBD1. With 6 bases clipped from V and 6 bases from J, the junction kept 8 bases outside the gene matches. Germline V gene lookup returns CDR1 DFQATT and CDR2 SNEGSKA (reference sequence). The CDR3 consists of 14 residues. The CDR3 sequence is CSADMDRSNSPLHF. The CDR3 region has the DNA TGCAGTGCCGATATGGACAGGAGTAATTCACCCCTCCACTTT.

The rearrangement joins TRBV4-1 to TRBJ2-3, with TRBD2 matching over 9 bases. The CDR3 totals 15 residues. V was clipped by 0 bases and J by 4 bases; unmatched bases: 2. Germline V gene sequence: CDR1 MGHRA, CDR2 YSYEKL. CDR3 nucleotide sequence: TGCGCCAGCAGCCAAGATGGCGGGAGGGCAGATACGCAGTATTTT. It yields the protein CASSQDGGRADTQYF.